Described below is a single TCR beta chain sequence and its context. What it recognizes is unknown. Germline CDR1 reads SNHLY; CDR2 reads FYNNEI. V was pared by 3 bases and J by 7 bases, with 10 bases between. There are 13 residues in the CDR3. Though probably carrying unrecorded immune exposures, donors were nominally healthy at sampling. The source of the sample is a study of cytomegalovirus exposure and HLA in healthy donors. Study conclusions and caveats: V- and J-gene trimming of TCR beta was linked (in a later analysis) to a missense DCLRE1C variant. TCR beta chains numbering some 150 were designated cytomegalovirus-associated.

A multiplex PCR was run with 60 Vbeta primers and 13 Jbeta primers. Produced via immunoSEQ multiplex PCR; TCRdb's table is partial and in-frame only. The table records over 100,000 clones, under 70% of them present only once. This TCR derives from a man younger than 45 in good health and CMV-seropositive. The chain employs TRBV2 and TRBJ2-1; maybe TRBD1 (5 bases). Material for sequencing was PBMCs. The CDR3 sequence: CASSERQLNEQFF. The CDR3 DNA follows: TGTGCCAGCAGTGAGAGACAGTTGAATGAGCAGTTCTTC.